This T cell receptor (beta chain) derives from a study of blood T cell repertoires in COVID-19. About the research overall: PBMCs, B-cell-depleted T cells, or T cells were the source of the cDNA or gDNA that made up the material.

Sequencing used immunoSEQ multiplex PCR; TCRdb keeps in-frame clones, though not all of them. The sample includes a few hundred thousand clones, 70% to 90% seen only once; the top ten take over 2%. With V trimmed by 0 bases and J by 1 base, 4 bases remained unmatched. Germline CDR1 reads SGHNT; CDR2 reads YYREEE (reference sequence). The CDR3 runs to 16 residues. This sequence originates from a man aged 30-40 years who had recovered from COVID-19. The sequenced sample was peripheral blood. The chain uses TRBV5-4 and TRBJ2-5; 9 bases map to TRBD1. CDR3 nucleotides: TGTGCCAGCAGCTTGGGGACAGGGGCGGGCCAAGAGACCCAGTACTTC. Protein sequence: CASSLGTGAGQETQYF.